This note documents a single T cell receptor beta chain sequence. The sample is drawn from a study of identical twins. Germline V gene data show CDR1 as SGHKS and CDR2 as YYEKEE (reference sequence). The CDR3 length is 12 residues. The ends were cut back, 5 bases at V and 6 bases at J, with 11 bases in the middle. TCRdb used MiXCR to reprocess the 5' RACE reads, holding one entry per CDR3 protein. The data contain about 520,000 distinct CDR3 sequences, around 20% of them singletons. The data also belong to a second study, concerning T cells expressing NK-cell markers.

This chain connects TRBV5-5 to TRBJ1-2; D call uncertain. Sequencing was done on a sample of CD4+ T cells sorted from blood. The receptor was isolated from a woman under 30 in good health. The CDR3 protein is CASRPYMDGYTF. CDR3 DNA sequence: TGTGCCAGCAGGCCTTATATGGATGGCTACACCTTC.